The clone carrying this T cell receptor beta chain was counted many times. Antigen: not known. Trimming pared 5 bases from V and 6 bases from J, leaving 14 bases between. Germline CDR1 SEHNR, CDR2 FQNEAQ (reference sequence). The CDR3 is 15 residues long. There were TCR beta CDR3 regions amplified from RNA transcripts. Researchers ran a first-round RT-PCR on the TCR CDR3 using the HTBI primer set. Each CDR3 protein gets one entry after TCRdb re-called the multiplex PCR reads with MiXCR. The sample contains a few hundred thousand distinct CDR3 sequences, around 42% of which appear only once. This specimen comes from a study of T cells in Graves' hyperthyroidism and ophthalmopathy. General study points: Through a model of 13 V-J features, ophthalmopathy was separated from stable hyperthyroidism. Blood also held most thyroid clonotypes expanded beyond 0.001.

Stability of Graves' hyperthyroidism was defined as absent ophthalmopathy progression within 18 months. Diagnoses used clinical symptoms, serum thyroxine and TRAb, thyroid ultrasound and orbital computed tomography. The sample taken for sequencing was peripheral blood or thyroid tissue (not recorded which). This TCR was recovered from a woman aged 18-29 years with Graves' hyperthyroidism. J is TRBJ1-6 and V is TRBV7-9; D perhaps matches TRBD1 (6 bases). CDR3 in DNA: TGTGCCAGCAGCCCCTCCAACAGGGCTAATTCACCCCTCCACTTT. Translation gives CASSPSNRANSPLHF.